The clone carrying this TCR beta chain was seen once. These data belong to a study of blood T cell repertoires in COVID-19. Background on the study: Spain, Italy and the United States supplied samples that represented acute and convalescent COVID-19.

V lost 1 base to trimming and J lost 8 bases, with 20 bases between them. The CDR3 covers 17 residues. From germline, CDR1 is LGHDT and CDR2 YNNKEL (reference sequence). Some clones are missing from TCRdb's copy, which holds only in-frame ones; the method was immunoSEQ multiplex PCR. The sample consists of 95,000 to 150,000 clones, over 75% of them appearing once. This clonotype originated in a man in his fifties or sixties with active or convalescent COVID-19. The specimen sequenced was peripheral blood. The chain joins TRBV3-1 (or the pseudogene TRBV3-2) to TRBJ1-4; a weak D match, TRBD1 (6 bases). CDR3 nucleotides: TGTGCCAGCAGCCAAGGCACAGGGCTACCCCTAATGGAAAAACTGTTTTTT. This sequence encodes CASSQGTGLPLMEKLFF.